This passage covers 25 T cell receptor beta chains from one sample sequenced in a study of cytomegalovirus exposure and HLA in healthy donors (dated by TCRdb to about 2017). Library preparation was by the immunoSEQ multiplex PCR assay. For the multiplex PCR, a mixture combining 60 forward primers for TCR Vbeta segments and 13 reverse primers for TCR Jbeta segments was used. TCRdb took over this immuneACCESS table, retaining in-frame rearrangements with V and J assigned. Such tables are incomplete; in checked studies, under half of the missing clones stem from an unresolved V gene, and the remainder is unexplained. Counted in this sample were 70,000 to 95,000 clones; 76% of them appeared once. The ten largest clonotypes hold more than 5% of the sample. The specimen was PBMCs. These receptors all come from a man aged 30 to 45 in good health and CMV-seropositive.

J is TRBJ1-6 and V is TRBV4-1; D possibly corresponds to TRBD1 (5 bases). Germline V CDR1 and CDR2: MGHRA, YSYEKL. V was trimmed by 0 bases and J by 11 bases, leaving 14 bases between them. CDR3 length equals 15 residues. The CDR3 DNA reads TGCGCCAGCAGCCAAGACTCGGGACTCCTAACACCCCTCCACTTT. Translating it yields CASSQDSGLLTPLHF.

Within the sample, this clone is medium-sized. V is TRBV7-9 and J is TRBJ1-1; D unclear. CDR3 length: 15 residues. Looked up from germline, CDR1 is SEHNR and CDR2 is FQNEAQ (reference sequence). V was shortened by 5 bases and J by 1 base, with 14 bases between the two germline ends. The CDR3 bases are TGTGCCAGCAGCCCGGAACTACGGCGGAACACTGAAGCTTTCTTT. Protein product: CASSPELRRNTEAFF.

The chain joins TRBV5-1 to TRBJ2-7; 8 bases fit TRBD1. V was pared by 9 bases and J by 1 base, with 9 bases of the junction left unmatched. Germline V lookup: CDR1 SGHRS, CDR2 YFSETQ. The CDR3 contains 14 residues. The CDR3 spells CAIGTGWMSYEQYV. The CDR3 DNA follows: TGCGCCATCGGGACAGGATGGATGTCCTACGAGCAGTACGTC.

This clone was seen a single time. The chain joins TRBV6-5 to TRBJ2-7, with D possibly matching TRBD1 (5 bases). Trimming took 8 bases from V and 6 from J, leaving 17 bases between them. Germline-derived CDR1 and CDR2 are MNHEY and SVGAGI. The CDR3 is 13 amino acids. The CDR3 region has the DNA TGTGCCAGCGGGTTGACAGCCCTTGCCGAGCAGTACGTC. This translates into CASGLTALAEQYV.

The rearrangement joins TRBV4-1 to TRBJ1-4, with D uncertain. Germline CDR1 is MGHRA and CDR2 is YSYEKL. The CDR3 consists of 16 residues. V shed 1 base and J shed 6 bases, with 15 bases lying between them. CDR3 sequence (DNA): TGCGCCAGCAGCCAAGGTCAAGCTACCTCGGATGAAAAACTGTTTTTT. It is translated as CASSQGQATSDEKLFF.

The V call is TRBV19, the J call TRBJ1-6; a weak D match, TRBD1 (5 bases). This CDR3 contains 13 residues. Germline V gene lookup returns CDR1 LNHDA and CDR2 SQIVND (reference sequence). The ends were cut back, 9 bases at V and 10 bases at J, with 16 bases in the middle. CDR3 sequence: CASQAPGHSPLHF. Written as DNA, the CDR3 is TGTGCCAGCCAAGCCCCAGGGCACTCACCCCTCCACTTT.

This sequence joins TRBV5-1 and TRBJ2-1, with 7 bases aligning to TRBD1. This CDR3 has 13 amino acids. V trimming: 4 bases; J trimming: 9 bases; junction bases outside the gene matches: 7. Per the germline V gene, CDR1 is SGHRS and CDR2 is YFSETQ. The CDR3 DNA is TGCGCCAGCAGCCCCGGGACAGTAGGTGAGCAGTTCTTC. It translates to CASSPGTVGEQFF.

This clone was seen once. This CDR3 is CASSWDRVNTIYF. Here the CDR3 DNA reads TGTGCCAGCAGCTGGGACAGGGTAAACACCATATATTTT. The J gene is TRBJ1-3, the V gene TRBV7-9; 9 nucleotides line up with TRBD1. CDR3 size: 13 residues. CDR1 SEHNR and CDR2 FQNEAQ come from the germline V gene (reference sequence). Losses at the gene ends were 4 bases for V and 6 bases for J; bases not matched to a gene: 1.

The sample holds one count of this clone. The J gene is TRBJ1-4, the V gene TRBV5-1, with 7 bases matching TRBD1. J gave up 4 bases and V 7 bases, and 7 bases lay outside the gene matches. CDR1 and CDR2 from the germline V gene are SGHRS and YFSETQ. The length of the CDR3 is 14 residues. The CDR3 DNA reads TGCGCCAGCGGTGACAGGGCCCGTAATGAAAAACTGTTTTTT. Protein sequence: CASGDRARNEKLFF. Using reference TRBV5-1 and TRBJ1-4 for the parts outside the CDR3, the full variable domain is KAGVTQTPRYLIKTRGQQVTLSCSPISGHRSVSWYQQTPGQGLQFLFEYFSETQRNKGNFPGRFSGRQFSNSRSEMNVSTLELGDSALYLCASGDRARNEKLFFGSGTQLSVL.

The J gene is TRBJ1-1, the V gene TRBV2, with D perhaps TRBD1 (6 bases). The CDR3 is 13 amino acids. Germline values: CDR1 SNHLY, CDR2 FYNNEI. V lost 3 bases and J lost 5, with 10 bases in between. The CDR3 coding sequence is TGTGCCAGCAGTGACCAGGGGTCGACTGAAGCTTTCTTT. This gives the protein CASSDQGSTEAFF.

The chain is built from TRBV7-8 and TRBJ2-1, with 9 bases matching TRBD2. Germline CDR1 SGHVS, CDR2 FQNEAQ. The V segment lost 4 bases and the J segment 6 bases; nucleotides outside the gene matches: 10. The CDR3 runs 16 residues. The CDR3 DNA sequence: TGTGCCAGCAGCTCCAAAGGCGGGAGGGCCCCCAATGAGCAGTTCTTC. As protein: CASSSKGGRAPNEQFF.

The chain uses TRBV19 and TRBJ1-5; TRBD1 aligns across 10 bases. The junction had 7 bases not matched to a gene; V was cut back by 5 bases and J by 6 bases. The CDR3 totals 15 residues. From germline, CDR1 is LNHDA and CDR2 SQIVND (reference sequence). The CDR3 reads CASSLTGTGVQPQHF. The CDR3 bases are TGTGCCAGTAGTTTGACCGGGACAGGGGTTCAGCCCCAGCATTTT.

V is TRBV4-3 and J is TRBJ2-1; 7 bases map to TRBD2. Germline CDR1 and CDR2: LGHNA and YSLEER. The CDR3 runs 14 residues. V gave up 4 bases and J gave up 7 bases; unmatched junction bases: 7. CDR3 region: CASSPLAGANEQFF. DNA for the CDR3: TGCGCCAGCAGCCCTCTTGCGGGAGCGAATGAGCAGTTCTTC.

The chain links TRBV28 to TRBJ2-1; 13 positions match TRBD2. The V and J ends lost 6 bases and 0 bases, in that order; junction bases with no gene match: 11. The V gene's germline CDR1 is MDHEN and CDR2 SYDVKM. The CDR3 covers 19 residues. The CDR3 DNA reads TGTGCCAGCAGCTCTCGCCGGACTAGCGGGAGAACCTCCTACAATGAGCAGTTCTTC. It yields the protein CASSSRRTSGRTSYNEQFF.

The chain has TRBV19 and TRBJ2-3, with D possibly being TRBD2 (5 bases). Germline assignment: CDR1 LNHDA and CDR2 SQIVND (reference sequence). This CDR3 comprises 13 residues. V was shortened by 5 bases and J by 5 bases, with 11 bases between the two germline ends. CDR3 sequence (DNA): TGTGCCAGTAGTTACGGGGTGGGAGATACGCAGTATTTT. It specifies CASSYGVGDTQYF.

This clone turned up a few times. The chain employs TRBV11-1 and TRBJ1-1, with TRBD1 matching 9 bases. The CDR3 covers 15 residues. The germline gives CDR1 SGHAT, CDR2 FQDESV (reference sequence). J gave up 3 bases and V 3 bases, and 5 bases lay outside the gene matches. The CDR3 is CASSFRTGEHTEAFF. DNA of the CDR3: TGTGCCAGCAGCTTCCGGACAGGGGAGCACACTGAAGCTTTCTTT.

Note on this clone: Mismatch with germline at one junction end may stem from a read error. The rearrangement links TRBV29-1 to TRBJ2-3; D is unresolved. The CDR3 has 11 amino acids. Germline CDR1 SQVTM, CDR2 ANQGSEA. CDR3 amino acids: CGVVLTDTQYF. The DNA for the CDR3 is TGCGGCGTTGTACTCACAGATACGCAGTATTTT.

The V call is TRBV6-1, the J call TRBJ2-7, with 9 bases matching TRBD1. This CDR3 comprises 15 residues. Unmatched junction bases numbered 8, after V lost 6 bases and J lost 2 bases. Germline CDR1 reads MNHNS; CDR2 reads SASEGT. The CDR3 loop is CASSPPGQGTYEQYF. CDR3 sequence (DNA): TGTGCCAGCAGCCCCCCGGGACAGGGCACCTACGAGCAGTACTTC.

This rearrangement joins TRBV11-3 to TRBJ2-3; D may be TRBD1 (6 bases). V lost 5 bases, J lost 1 base, and 13 bases lay in between. In germline, CDR1 is SGHNT, CDR2 YENEEA. The CDR3 covers 15 residues. CDR3 bases: TGTGCCAGCAGCAGAGATGGGGGCCGCACAGATACGCAGTATTTT. This sequence encodes CASSRDGGRTDTQYF.

The CDR3 sequence: CASSPLKSGLNEKLFF. CDR3 sequence (DNA): TGTGCCAGCAGCCCCCTAAAGTCGGGACTTAATGAAAAACTGTTTTTT. The chain has TRBV6-6 and TRBJ1-4; TRBD1 might be the D (5 bases). V lost 6 bases, J lost 4 bases, and 18 bases lay in between. The CDR3 loop spans 16 amino acids. The germline V gene encodes CDR1 MNHNY and CDR2 SVGAGI (reference sequence).

The rearrangement uses TRBV2 and TRBJ1-5; TRBD1 aligns across 10 bases. The CDR3 length is 13 residues. The ends lost 10 bases at V and 10 bases at J; junction bases unmatched: 10. Germline V lookup: CDR1 SNHLY, CDR2 FYNNEI. DNA for the CDR3: TGTGCCACGGGGGACAGGGGCGTAAAACCCCAGCATTTT. This encodes CATGDRGVKPQHF.

The CDR3 nucleotides read TGCGCCAGCAGTCACCGCCCAGTGGGACAGGGGACTGAAGCTTTCTTT. Protein product: CASSHRPVGQGTEAFF. The V gene is TRBV23-1, the J gene TRBJ1-1, with 10 bases aligning to TRBD1. TRBV23-1 is assigned to the ORF class and has an uncertain function. The CDR3 is 16 residues long. V was clipped by 3 bases and J by 5 bases; unmatched bases: 9.

This clone was recorded only once. The chain employs TRBV27 and TRBJ2-6; no definite D call. Germline CDR1 is MNHEY and CDR2 is SMNVEV (reference sequence). V was trimmed by 8 bases and J by 0 bases, leaving 11 bases between them. This CDR3 is built from 15 residues. CDR3 loop: CASRLMGSGANVLTF. CDR3 DNA: TGTGCCAGCCGACTGATGGGCTCTGGGGCCAACGTCCTGACTTTC.

The chain has TRBV29-1 and TRBJ2-5; no clear D gene. The CDR3 has 12 amino acids. Per the germline V gene, CDR1 is SQVTM and CDR2 is ANQGSEA. V was clipped by 7 bases and J by 1 base, with 10 bases between them. The CDR3 protein is CSGARAQETQYF. CDR3 sequence (DNA): TGCAGCGGGGCCAGAGCCCAAGAGACCCAGTACTTC.

The chain links TRBV6-6 to TRBJ1-2; D remains unclear. The CDR3 is 15 amino acids. Germline assignment: CDR1 MNHNY and CDR2 SVGAGI (reference sequence). Trimming took 4 bases from V and 4 from J, leaving 16 bases between them. Here the CDR3 DNA reads TGTGCCAGCAGTTGGCGGGCAGAGATCAGCTATGGCTACACCTTC. Protein product: CASSWRAEISYGYTF.